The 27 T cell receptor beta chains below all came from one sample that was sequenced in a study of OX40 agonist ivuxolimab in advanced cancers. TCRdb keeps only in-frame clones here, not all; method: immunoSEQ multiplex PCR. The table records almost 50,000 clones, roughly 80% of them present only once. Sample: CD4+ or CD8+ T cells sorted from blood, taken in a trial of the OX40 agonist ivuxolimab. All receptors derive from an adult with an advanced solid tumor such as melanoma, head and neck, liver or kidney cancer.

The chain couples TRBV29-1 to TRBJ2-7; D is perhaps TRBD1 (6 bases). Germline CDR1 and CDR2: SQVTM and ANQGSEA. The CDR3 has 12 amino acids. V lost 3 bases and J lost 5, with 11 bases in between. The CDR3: CSVDRGGDEQYF. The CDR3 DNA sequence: TGCAGCGTTGACCGAGGGGGTGACGAGCAGTACTTC.

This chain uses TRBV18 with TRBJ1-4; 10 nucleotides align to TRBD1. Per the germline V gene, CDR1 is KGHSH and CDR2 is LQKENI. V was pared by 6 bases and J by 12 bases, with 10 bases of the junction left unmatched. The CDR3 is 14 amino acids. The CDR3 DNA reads TGTGCCAGCTCCCGGGGACAGGGGATTAATGAACTGTTTTTT. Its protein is CASSRGQGINELFF. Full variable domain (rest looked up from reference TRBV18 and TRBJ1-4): NAGVMQNPRHLVRRRGQEARLRCSPMKGHSHVYWYRQLPEEGLKFMVYLQKENIIDESGMPKERFSAEFPKEGPSILRIQQVVRGDSAAYFCASSRGQGINELFFGSGTQLSVL.

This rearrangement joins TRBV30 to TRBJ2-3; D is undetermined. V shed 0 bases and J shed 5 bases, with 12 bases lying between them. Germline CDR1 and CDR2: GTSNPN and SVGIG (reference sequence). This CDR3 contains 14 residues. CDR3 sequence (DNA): TGTGCCTGGAGTGTGACGGACGGCCAAGATACGCAGTATTTT. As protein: CAWSVTDGQDTQYF.

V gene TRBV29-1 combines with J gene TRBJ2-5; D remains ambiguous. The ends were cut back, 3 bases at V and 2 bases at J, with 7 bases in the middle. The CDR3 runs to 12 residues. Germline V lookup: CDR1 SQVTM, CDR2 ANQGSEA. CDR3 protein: CSVEVQQETQYF. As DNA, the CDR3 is TGCAGCGTTGAGGTACAGCAAGAGACCCAGTACTTC.

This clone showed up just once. CDR3 DNA: TGTGCCAGCAGCTTAGTTTTGGGTTGGAGCACCGGGGAGCTGTTTTTT. It specifies CASSLVLGWSTGELFF. The genes are TRBV7-2 and TRBJ2-2, with no clear D. The ends were cut back, 1 base at V and 4 bases at J, with 13 bases in the middle. The germline CDR1 and CDR2 sequences are SGHTA and FQGNSA. The CDR3 has 16 residues.

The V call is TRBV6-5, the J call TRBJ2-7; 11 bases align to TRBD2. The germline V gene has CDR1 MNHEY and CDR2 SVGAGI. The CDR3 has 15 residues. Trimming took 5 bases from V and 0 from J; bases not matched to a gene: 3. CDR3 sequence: CASSSTSGSSYEQYF. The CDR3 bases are TGTGCCAGCAGTAGTACTAGCGGGAGCTCCTACGAGCAGTACTTC.

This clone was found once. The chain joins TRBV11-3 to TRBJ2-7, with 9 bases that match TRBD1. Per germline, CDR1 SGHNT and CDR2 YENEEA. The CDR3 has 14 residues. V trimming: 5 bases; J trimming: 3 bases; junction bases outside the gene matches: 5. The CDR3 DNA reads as TGTGCCAGCAGCCACCGGGACAGGGTCTACGAGCAGTACTTC. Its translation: CASSHRDRVYEQYF.

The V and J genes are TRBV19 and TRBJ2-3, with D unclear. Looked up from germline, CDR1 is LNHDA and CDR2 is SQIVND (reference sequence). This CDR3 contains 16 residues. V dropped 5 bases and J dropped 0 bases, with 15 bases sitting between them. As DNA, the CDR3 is TGTGCCAGTAGTGGTTTGGGTCACCCAAGCACAGATACGCAGTATTTT. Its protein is CASSGLGHPSTDTQYF.

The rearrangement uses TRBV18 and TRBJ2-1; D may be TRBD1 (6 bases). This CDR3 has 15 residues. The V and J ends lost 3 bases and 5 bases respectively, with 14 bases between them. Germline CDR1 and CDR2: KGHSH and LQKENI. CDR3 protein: CASSPQRGNDNEQFF. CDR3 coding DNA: TGTGCCAGCTCACCGCAGAGGGGGAACGACAATGAGCAGTTCTTC.

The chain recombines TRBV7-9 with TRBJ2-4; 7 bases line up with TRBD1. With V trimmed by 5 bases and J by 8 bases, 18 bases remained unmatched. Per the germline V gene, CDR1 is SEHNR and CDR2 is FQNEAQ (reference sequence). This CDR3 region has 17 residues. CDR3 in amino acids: CASSPTGTAITKHIQYF. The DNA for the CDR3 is TGTGCCAGCAGCCCGACCGGGACAGCGATCACAAAACACATTCAGTACTTC. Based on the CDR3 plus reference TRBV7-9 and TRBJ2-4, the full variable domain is DTGVSQNPRHKITKRGQNVTFRCDPISEHNRLYWYRQTLGQGPEFLTYFQNEAQLEKSRLLSDRFSAERPKGSFSTLEIQRTEQGDSAMYLCASSPTGTAITKHIQYFGAGTRLSVL.

The CDR3 coding sequence is TGCGCCAGCAGCAGAGGGACAGGGCAGGACGAGCAGTACTTC. It codes for CASSRGTGQDEQYF. The rearrangement links TRBV5-1 to TRBJ2-7; TRBD1 aligns across 9 bases. Losses at the gene ends were 4 bases for V and 5 bases for J; bases not matched to a gene: 7. The CDR3 has 14 amino acids. The germline V gene has CDR1 SGHRS and CDR2 YFSETQ. The variable domain in full, with the rest retrieved from reference TRBV5-1 and TRBJ2-7, is KAGVTQTPRYLIKTRGQQVTLSCSPISGHRSVSWYQQTPGQGLQFLFEYFSETQRNKGNFPGRFSGRQFSNSRSEMNVSTLELGDSALYLCASSRGTGQDEQYFGPGTRLTVT.

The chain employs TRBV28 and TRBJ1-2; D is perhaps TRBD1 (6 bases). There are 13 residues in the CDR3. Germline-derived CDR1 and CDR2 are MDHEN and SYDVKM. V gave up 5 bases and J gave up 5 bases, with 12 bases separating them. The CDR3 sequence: CASSPTGRYGYTF. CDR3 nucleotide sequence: TGTGCCAGCAGTCCAACAGGGAGGTATGGCTACACCTTC.

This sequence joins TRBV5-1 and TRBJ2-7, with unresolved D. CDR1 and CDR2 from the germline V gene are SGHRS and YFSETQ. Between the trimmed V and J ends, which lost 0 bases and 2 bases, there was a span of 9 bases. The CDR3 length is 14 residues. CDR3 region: CASSLEAQTYEQYF. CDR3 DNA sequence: TGCGCCAGCAGCTTGGAGGCTCAGACCTACGAGCAGTACTTC.

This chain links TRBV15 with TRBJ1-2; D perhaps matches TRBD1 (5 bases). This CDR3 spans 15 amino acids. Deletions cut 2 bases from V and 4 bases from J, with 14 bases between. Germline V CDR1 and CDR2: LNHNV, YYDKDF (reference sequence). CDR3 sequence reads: CATSRLTGAGYGYTF. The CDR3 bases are TGTGCCACCAGCAGACTGACTGGGGCTGGCTATGGCTACACCTTC. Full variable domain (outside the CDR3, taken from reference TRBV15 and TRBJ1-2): DAMVIQNPRYQVTQFGKPVTLSCSQTLNHNVMYWYQQKSSQAPKLLFHYYDKDFNNEADTPDNFQSRRPNTSFCFLDIRSPGLGDTAMYLCATSRLTGAGYGYTFGSGTRLTVV.

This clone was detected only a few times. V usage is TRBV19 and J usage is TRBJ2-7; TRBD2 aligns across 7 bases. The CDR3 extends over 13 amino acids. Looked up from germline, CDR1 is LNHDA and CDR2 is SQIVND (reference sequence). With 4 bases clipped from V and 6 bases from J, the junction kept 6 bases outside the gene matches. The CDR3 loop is CASSSAREGEQYF. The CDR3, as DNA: TGTGCCAGTAGTAGTGCAAGGGAGGGCGAGCAGTACTTC.

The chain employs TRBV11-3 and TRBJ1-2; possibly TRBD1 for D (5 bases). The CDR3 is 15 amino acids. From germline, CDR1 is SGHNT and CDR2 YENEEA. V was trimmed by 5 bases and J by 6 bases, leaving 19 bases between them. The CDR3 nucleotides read TGTGCCAGCAGCACCCCCAGGGAGGAGGGGCATGGCTACACCTTC. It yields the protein CASSTPREEGHGYTF.

In DNA, the CDR3 is TGCAGTGCTGGTCAGGGTGGTGGCTACACCTTC. Amino acids: CSAGQGGGYTF. The chain links TRBV20-1 to TRBJ1-2; a weak D match, TRBD1 (5 bases). Trimming stripped 5 bases from V and 7 bases from J, with 11 bases between. The CDR3 has 11 amino acids. Looked up from germline, CDR1 is DFQATT and CDR2 is SNEGSKA (reference sequence).

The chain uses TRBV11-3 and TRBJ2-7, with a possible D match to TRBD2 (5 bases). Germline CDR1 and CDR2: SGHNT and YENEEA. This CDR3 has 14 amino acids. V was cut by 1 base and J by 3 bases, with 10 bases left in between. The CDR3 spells CASSLGGGIYEQYF. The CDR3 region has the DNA TGTGCCAGCAGCTTAGGAGGAGGTATCTACGAGCAGTACTTC.

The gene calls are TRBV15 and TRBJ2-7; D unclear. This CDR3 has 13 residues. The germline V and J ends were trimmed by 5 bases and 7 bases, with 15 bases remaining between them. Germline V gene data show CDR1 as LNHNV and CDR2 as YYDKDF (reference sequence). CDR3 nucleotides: TGTGCCACCAGCGCAGAGAGATCCGGGGAGCAGTACTTC. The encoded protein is CATSAERSGEQYF.

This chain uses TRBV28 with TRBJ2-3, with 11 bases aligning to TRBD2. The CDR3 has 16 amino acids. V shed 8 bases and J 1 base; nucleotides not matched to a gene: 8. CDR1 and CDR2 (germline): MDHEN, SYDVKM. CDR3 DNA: TGTGCCAGCCTCGAACTAGCGGGAGCTCGCACAGATACGCAGTATTTT. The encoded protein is CASLELAGARTDTQYF.

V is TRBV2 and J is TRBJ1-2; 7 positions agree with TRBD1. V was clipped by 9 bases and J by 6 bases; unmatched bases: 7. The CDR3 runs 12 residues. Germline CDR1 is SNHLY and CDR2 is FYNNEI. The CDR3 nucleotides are TGTGCCAGAACAACAGGGGATAATGGCTACACCTTC. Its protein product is CARTTGDNGYTF.

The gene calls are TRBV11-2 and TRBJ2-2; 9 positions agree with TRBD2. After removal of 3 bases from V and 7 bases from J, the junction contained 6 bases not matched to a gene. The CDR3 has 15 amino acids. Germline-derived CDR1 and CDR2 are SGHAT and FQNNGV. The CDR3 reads CASSFVAGEIGELFF. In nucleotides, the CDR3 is TGTGCCAGCAGCTTTGTAGCGGGAGAGATCGGGGAGCTGTTTTTT.

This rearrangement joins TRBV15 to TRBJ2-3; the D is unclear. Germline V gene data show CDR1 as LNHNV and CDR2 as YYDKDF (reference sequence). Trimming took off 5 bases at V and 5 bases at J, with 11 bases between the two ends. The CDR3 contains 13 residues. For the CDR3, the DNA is TGTGCCACCAGCCCTCGGCTCCAAGATACGCAGTATTTT. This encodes CATSPRLQDTQYF.

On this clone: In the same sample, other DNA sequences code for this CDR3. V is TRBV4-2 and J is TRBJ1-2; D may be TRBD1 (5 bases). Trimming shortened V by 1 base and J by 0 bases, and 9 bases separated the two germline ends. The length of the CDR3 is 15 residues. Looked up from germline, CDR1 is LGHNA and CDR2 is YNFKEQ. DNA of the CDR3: TGTGCCAGCAGCCAAGGTCGGGGGGCTAACTATGGCTACACCTTC. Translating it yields CASSQGRGANYGYTF.

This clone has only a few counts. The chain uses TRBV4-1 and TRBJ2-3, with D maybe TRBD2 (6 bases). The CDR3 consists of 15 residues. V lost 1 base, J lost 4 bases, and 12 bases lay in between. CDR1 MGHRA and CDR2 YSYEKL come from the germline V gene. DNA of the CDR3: TGCGCCAGCAGCCAAGCGGGACTGTCAGCAGATACGCAGTATTTT. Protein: CASSQAGLSADTQYF.

DNA of the CDR3: TGTGCCACCAGCAGAGACCGGGGAGGGTCCGAGCAGTACTTC. Amino acids: CATSRDRGGSEQYF. V gene TRBV15 combines with J gene TRBJ2-7; 7 bases line up with TRBD2. The junction had 5 bases not matched to a gene; V was cut back by 0 bases and J by 6 bases. Per germline, CDR1 LNHNV and CDR2 YYDKDF (reference sequence). The CDR3 is made up of 14 amino acids.

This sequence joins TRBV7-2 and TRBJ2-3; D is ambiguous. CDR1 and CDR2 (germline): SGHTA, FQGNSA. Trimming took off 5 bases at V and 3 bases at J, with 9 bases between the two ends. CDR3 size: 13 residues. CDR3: CASSVLVTDTQYF. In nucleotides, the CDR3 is TGTGCCAGCAGCGTTCTAGTGACAGATACGCAGTATTTT.